This is a list of T cell receptor beta chains from one sample in a study of beta chain features in type 1 diabetes. Profiling relied on immunoSEQ multiplex PCR, and the TCRdb table lists in-frame clones only, not all of them. This sample has over 650,000 clones, with more than 12% found just once. Sequences were obtained from naive CD4+ T cells from blood. The receptors shown here come from a man between 18 and 35 years old with type 1 diabetes. Each CDR3 is given with its conserved first and last residue. The D gene is left open where the match is weak. Clone size, where shown, is once, few, many, or a class for clones that have expanded.

V gene	clone size	D gene	J gene	CDR3 protein	CDR3 DNA
TRBV9	NA	TRBD1	TRBJ1-2	CASSPRTGLYGYTF	TGTGCCAGCAGCCCACGGACAGGGCTTTATGGCTACACCTTC
TRBV7-9	NA	NA	TRBJ2-3	CASSSGGTDTQYF	TGTGCCAGCAGCTCTGGAGGCACAGATACGCAGTATTTT
TRBV10-2	NA	NA	TRBJ1-5	CASSMNSNQPQHF	TGCGCCAGCAGCATGAATAGCAATCAGCCCCAGCATTTT
TRBV30	NA	NA	TRBJ2-3	CAWSAPGADTQYF	TGTGCCTGGAGTGCCCCAGGGGCAGATACGCAGTATTTT
TRBV6-4	NA	TRBD2	TRBJ2-1	CASSDIGGGPYNEQFF	TGTGCCAGCAGTGACATAGGCGGGGGGCCATACAATGAGCAGTTCTTC
TRBV6-5	few	NA	TRBJ2-7	CASSYSSRVDEQYF	TGTGCCAGCAGTTACTCGAGTAGGGTGGACGAGCAGTACTTC
TRBV7-9	NA	TRBD1	TRBJ2-7	CASSFTGAEQYF	TGTGCCAGCAGCTTCACAGGGGCCGAGCAGTACTTC
TRBV20-1	NA	NA	TRBJ1-5	CSALRDQPQHF	TGCAGTGCTCTTAGGGACCAGCCCCAGCATTTT
TRBV27	NA	NA	TRBJ1-1	CASSLSRNTEAFF	TGTGCCAGCAGTTTATCCCGCAACACTGAAGCTTTCTTT
TRBV5-6	few	TRBD2	TRBJ2-3	CASSLGLSGRGDTQYF	TGTGCCAGCAGCTTGGGCTTAAGCGGGAGAGGAGATACGCAGTATTTT
TRBV7-2	few	TRBD2	TRBJ2-7	CASSSRTSGSVYEQYF	TGTGCCAGCAGCTCGAGGACTAGCGGGAGTGTATACGAGCAGTACTTC
TRBV19	NA	NA	TRBJ2-7	CASSIVGKVVYEQYF	TGTGCCAGTAGTATCGTGGGGAAAGTCGTCTACGAGCAGTACTTC
TRBV29-1	NA	NA	TRBJ2-7	CSVTGTALYEQYF	TGCAGCGTTACCGGGACCGCGCTCTACGAGCAGTACTTC
TRBV29-1	NA	NA	TRBJ2-3	CSVGGAAITDTQYF	TGCAGCGTTGGGGGAGCAGCGATCACAGATACGCAGTATTTT
TRBV15	NA	TRBD2	TRBJ2-5	CATSRDNIGGETQYF	TGTGCCACCAGCAGAGATAACATCGGGGGGGAGACCCAGTACTTC
TRBV6-5	few	NA	TRBJ2-5	CASSHQGTVLETQYF	TGTGCCAGCAGTCATCAAGGGACCGTCCTGGAGACCCAGTACTTC
TRBV6-5	few	NA	TRBJ2-4	CASSYSTQGLGSQYF	TGTGCCAGCAGTTACTCGACCCAGGGTCTGGGGTCCCAGTACTTC
TRBV29-1	few	NA	TRBJ2-7	CSVERSTGYEQYF	TGCAGCGTTGAGCGGAGTACTGGATACGAGCAGTACTTC
TRBV5-4	NA	TRBD1	TRBJ2-1	CASSPDREGEQFF	TGTGCCAGCAGCCCAGACAGGGAAGGTGAGCAGTTCTTC
TRBV7-2	NA	NA	TRBJ2-1	CASSLRPGTKYNEQFF	TGTGCCAGCAGCTTACGACCAGGTACAAAATACAATGAGCAGTTCTTC
TRBV11-1	few	NA	TRBJ1-1	CASSFAGSEAFF	TGTGCCAGCAGCTTCGCAGGGTCTGAAGCTTTCTTT
TRBV5-6	NA	NA	TRBJ1-5	CASSLGQSSNQPQHF	TGTGCCAGCAGCCTTGGACAGAGTAGCAATCAGCCCCAGCATTTT
TRBV5-5	NA	TRBD1	TRBJ1-5	CASSAGTGSGRGNQPQHF	TGTGCCAGCAGCGCCGGGACAGGGTCGGGACGAGGCAATCAGCCCCAGCATTTT
TRBV29-1	NA	NA	TRBJ1-1	CSLGELRTEAFF	TGCAGCTTGGGGGAATTGAGGACTGAAGCTTTCTTT
TRBV5-4	few	TRBD1	TRBJ1-4	CASSSAEQGSEKLFF	TGTGCCAGCAGCTCGGCCGAACAGGGGAGTGAAAAACTGTTTTTT
TRBV6-5	few	NA	TRBJ2-2	CASSPGAHTGELFF	TGTGCCAGCAGCCCAGGGGCGCACACCGGGGAGCTGTTTTTT
TRBV5-4	NA	NA	TRBJ2-1	CASSLSGRGVGFF	TGTGCCAGCAGCTTGTCTGGTAGGGGGGTAGGATTCTTC
TRBV23-1	few	NA	TRBJ1-2	CASTTCSDNNGYTF	TGCGCCAGCACCACTTGTTCGGACAATAACGGCTACACCTTC
TRBV2	NA	NA	TRBJ1-3	CASSEIGTRGDTIYF	TGTGCCAGCAGTGAAATTGGCACCCGAGGAGACACCATATATTTT
TRBV7-3	NA	TRBD1	TRBJ2-5	CASSTGGGRETQYF	TGTGCCAGCAGCACAGGGGGCGGTCGAGAGACCCAGTACTTC
TRBV29-1	few	NA	TRBJ1-1	CSVTLAMNTEAFF	TGCAGCGTCACCCTGGCCATGAACACTGAAGCTTTCTTT
TRBV4-3	NA	NA	TRBJ2-7	CASSQDLDGPYEQYF	TGCGCCAGCAGCCAAGATCTTGATGGGCCCTACGAGCAGTACTTC
TRBV2	NA	NA	TRBJ1-5	CASSVRAGLGQPQHF	TGTGCCAGCAGTGTGAGGGCAGGGCTGGGTCAGCCCCAGCATTTT
TRBV10-3	few	NA	TRBJ1-1	CAISGTRGGGDTEAFF	TGTGCCATCAGTGGAACCAGGGGAGGGGGGGACACTGAAGCTTTCTTT
TRBV2	NA	TRBD1	TRBJ2-6	CASRDREILLTF	TGTGCCAGCCGGGACAGGGAAATTCTCCTGACTTTC
TRBV4-1	few	NA	TRBJ1-1	CASSQDGNGNTEAFF	TGCGCCAGCAGCCAAGATGGGAACGGGAACACTGAAGCTTTCTTT
TRBV30	NA	TRBD2	TRBJ2-7	CAWSPTGGGAMEQYF	TGTGCCTGGAGCCCCACGGGCGGGGGGGCCATGGAGCAGTACTTC
TRBV7-2	few	TRBD2	TRBJ2-7	CASSLDGGAGYEQYF	TGTGCCAGCAGCTTAGATGGGGGAGCGGGGTACGAGCAGTACTTC
TRBV12-5	NA	NA	TRBJ2-2	CASGLVPLRGSTGELFF	TGTGCTAGTGGTTTGGTTCCACTACGGGGGAGCACCGGGGAGCTGTTTTTT
TRBV30	NA	NA	TRBJ2-1	CAWSPKGDEQFF	TGTGCCTGGAGTCCCAAGGGGGATGAGCAGTTCTTC
TRBV29-1	few	NA	TRBJ1-1	CSASYPLTFDGEAFF	TGCAGCGCGAGTTACCCCTTAACATTCGACGGTGAAGCTTTCTTT
TRBV29-1	NA	NA	TRBJ2-3	CSVVGLYTDTQYF	TGCAGCGTTGTGGGGCTTTACACAGATACGCAGTATTTT
TRBV5-4	few	TRBD2	TRBJ2-7	CASSSSGVGVKEQYF	TGTGCCAGCAGCTCCAGCGGGGTAGGGGTGAAAGAGCAGTACTTC
TRBV7-2	NA	NA	TRBJ2-1	CASSPSRDNEQFF	TGTGCCAGCAGCCCAAGCCGGGACAATGAGCAGTTCTTC
TRBV9	NA	NA	TRBJ2-5	CASSPTQKWETQYF	TGTGCCAGCAGCCCAACCCAGAAATGGGAGACCCAGTACTTC
TRBV27	NA	NA	TRBJ2-7	CASSLWDRPGEQYF	TGTGCCAGCAGTCTGTGGGATCGTCCGGGAGAGCAGTACTTC